This T cell receptor (beta chain) was sequenced for a study of OX40 agonist ivuxolimab in advanced cancers. Across the whole study: With a range of roughly 23 to 85, age averaged 60 years, and 65% to 85% were male. Partial responses were achieved by three patients, of whom one had hepatocellular carcinoma and two had cutaneous melanoma.

Produced via immunoSEQ multiplex PCR; TCRdb's table is partial and in-frame only. The table has approximately 110,000 clones, about nine tenths seen once. This CDR3 has 16 amino acids. The germline V gene encodes CDR1 SGHTA and CDR2 FQGNSA. The ends lost 1 base at V and 8 bases at J; junction bases unmatched: 6. This chain joins TRBV7-2 and TRBJ1-4, with 11 nucleotides matching TRBD1. This clonotype originated in an adult with an advanced solid tumor such as melanoma, head and neck, liver or kidney cancer. This specimen consisted of CD4+ or CD8+ T cells sorted from blood, obtained in a trial of the OX40 agonist ivuxolimab. The CDR3 reads CASSLDSGTGGEKLFF. DNA of the CDR3: TGTGCCAGCAGCTTAGACTCCGGGACAGGGGGAGAAAAACTGTTTTTT. The full variable domain, its missing parts supplied by reference TRBV7-2 and TRBJ1-4, is GAGVSQSPSNKVTEKGKDVELRCDPISGHTALYWYRQSLGQGLEFLIYFQGNSAPDKSGLPSDRFSAERTGGSVSTLTIQRTQQEDSAVYLCASSLDSGTGGEKLFFGSGTQLSVL.